The clone carrying this TCR beta chain has more than one count but fewer than ten. The sample has other DNA sequences that encode this CDR3 too. These data are taken from a study of shared clonotypes between healthy human individuals. Measured with immunoSEQ multiplex PCR; TCRdb has only the in-frame clones, and not every one. In the table there are some 2,100,000 clones, around 95% of which are singletons. Sequenced material: naive CD4+ T cells sorted from blood. The subset was: CD45RA+ positively selected. This clonotype originated in a man aged 18 to 35 in good health.

The CDR3 is CASSRDNEQFF. As DNA, the CDR3 is TGCGCCAGCAGCCGCGACAATGAGCAGTTCTTC. The chain recombines TRBV5-1 with TRBJ2-1; D remains unclear. This CDR3 spans 11 amino acids. CDR1 and CDR2 from the germline V gene are SGHRS and YFSETQ. With 4 bases removed from V and 5 bases from J, the gap between germline ends came to 4 bases.